This TCR beta chain was retrieved from a study of spatial heterogeneity in lung cancer. Study background: Detection of beta-chain sequences consistently exceeded that of alpha-chain sequences. In the raw reads, each unique TCR and UMI combination was present more than ten times on average.

TCRdb analysed the 5' RACE reads with MiXCR anew, one entry per CDR3 protein. The sample comprises roughly 20,000 distinct CDR3 sequences, 4.6% of which are singletons, and around 7.4% rests with the top ten. This clonotype occurred many times. Trimming left V 2 bases short and J 5 bases short, with 3 bases between. Germline CDR1 and CDR2: MDHEN and SYDVKM. This CDR3 is 12 amino acids long. Time point reported: sample taken at primary tumor resection. The donor population consisted of more than 55 patients with untreated, early-stage non-small cell lung cancer. The specimen was PBMCs, collected at surgery. The V and J genes are TRBV28 and TRBJ2-2, with D uncertain. The sequence derives from a male donor with early-stage non-small cell lung cancer. The CDR3 protein is CASSLLTGELFF. In DNA form, the CDR3 reads TGTGCCAGCAGTTTACTTACCGGGGAGCTGTTTTTT.